The 29 T cell receptor beta chains below come from one sample, sequenced in a study of blood T cell repertoires in COVID-19 (TCRdb year 2020). Preparation of the library involved the immunoSEQ multiplex PCR assay. In TCRdb, the immuneACCESS table is reduced to in-frame sequences with V and J assigned. These tables do not hold every clone; where another copy was compared, an unresolved V gene accounts for under half, and the others remain unexplained. Across this sample there are about 150,000 clones, with 75% to 90% seen only once. The ten largest clonotypes hold roughly an eighth of the sample. Sequenced input: peripheral blood. These receptors were collected from a man younger than 35 with COVID-19, enrolled during active disease.

V usage is TRBV11-3 and J usage is TRBJ2-5; 14 nucleotides align to TRBD2. Germline V gene lookup returns CDR1 SGHNT and CDR2 YENEEA. Trimming removed 5 bases from V and 3 bases from J; junction bases left unmatched: 2. This CDR3 region has 15 residues. The CDR3: CASSEGLAGEETQYF. The CDR3 DNA is TGTGCCAGCAGCGAGGGACTAGCGGGAGAAGAGACCCAGTACTTC.

This clone was seen only a few times. The chain recombines TRBV19 with TRBJ1-5; the match to TRBD1 covers 9 bases. CDR1 is LNHDA and CDR2 is SQIVND in the germline V gene (reference sequence). The V and J ends lost 5 bases and 9 bases, in that order; junction bases with no gene match: 8. This CDR3 is built from 14 residues. In nucleotides, the CDR3 is TGTGCCAGTAGTTCGGGACAGGGTGGCGGGCCCCAGCATTTT. Its translation: CASSSGQGGGPQHF. The full variable domain, rest sourced from reference TRBV19 and TRBJ1-5, is DGGITQSPKYLFRKEGQNVTLSCEQNLNHDAMYWYRQDPGQGLRLIYYSQIVNDFQKGDIAEGYSVSREKKESFPLTVTSAQKNPTAFYLCASSSGQGGGPQHFGDGTRLSIL.

This clone was seen once. The CDR3 loop is CASSQERLGGGTDTQYF. For the CDR3, the DNA is TGCGCCAGCAGCCAAGAACGGCTAGGGGGAGGCACAGATACGCAGTATTTT. The chain is built from TRBV4-3 and TRBJ2-3; tentatively, D is TRBD1 (6 bases). The V gene lost 0 bases and the J gene lost 1 base, with 14 bases spanning the gap. Germline CDR1 LGHNA, CDR2 YSLEER. The CDR3 has 17 amino acids.

This clone came up a few times. V usage is TRBV6-1 and J usage is TRBJ1-6; unclear D gene. Germline V gene sequence: CDR1 MNHNS, CDR2 SASEGT. The CDR3 is 15 residues long. Trimming cost V 1 base and J 0 bases, with 4 bases left between them. CDR3 DNA: TGTGCCAGCAGTGAAGTCTTCTCCTATAATTCACCCCTCCACTTT. It translates to CASSEVFSYNSPLHF.

The chain uses TRBV10-3 and TRBJ1-2; a weak D match, TRBD1 (6 bases). Germline V lookup: CDR1 ENHRY, CDR2 SYGVKD. This CDR3 contains 16 residues. V was pared by 8 bases and J by 2 bases, with 21 bases between. CDR3 sequence (DNA): TGTGCCATCTACGGGGGGACGGCAGGGGAGAACTATGGCTACACCTTC. This gives the protein CAIYGGTAGENYGYTF.

The chain has TRBV15 and TRBJ2-5; 10 bases align to TRBD1. The V and J ends lost 6 bases and 3 bases, in that order; junction bases with no gene match: 4. CDR1 LNHNV and CDR2 YYDKDF come from the germline V gene (reference sequence). CDR3 size: 14 residues. This CDR3 reads CATRRDRGEETQYF. The CDR3 DNA reads TGTGCCACCAGACGGGACAGGGGTGAAGAGACCCAGTACTTC.

The chain couples TRBV2 to TRBJ2-1; possible D gene TRBD2, 6 bases. V shed 5 bases and J shed 4 bases, with 12 bases lying between them. Germline V gene lookup returns CDR1 SNHLY and CDR2 FYNNEI. CDR3 length: 14 amino acids. For the CDR3, the DNA is TGTGCCAGCAGTCAACAGGAGGGGTACAATGAGCAGTTCTTC. It codes for CASSQQEGYNEQFF.

J is TRBJ2-1 and V is TRBV21-1; the table's D call of TRBD2 was not tested on the DNA. TRBV21-1 is deemed a pseudogene. The CDR3 extends over 16 amino acids. CDR3 sequence: CASSKAVVVPHNEQFF. CDR3 bases: TGTGCCAGCAGCAAAGCTGTAGTGGTACCTCACAATGAGCAGTTCTTC.

The chain uses TRBV6-1 and TRBJ2-5; D is possibly TRBD1 (5 bases). This CDR3 is 14 amino acids long. Trimming shortened V by 1 base and J by 5 bases, and 11 bases separated the two germline ends. The V gene's germline CDR1 is MNHNS and CDR2 SASEGT. The CDR3 nucleotides are TGTGCCAGCAGTGAAGTGGGGCGTCGGGAGACCCAGTACTTC. Translating gives CASSEVGRRETQYF.

The V and J genes are TRBV19 and TRBJ1-5; 7 bases agree with TRBD1. CDR3 length: 15 residues. The germline CDR1 and CDR2 sequences are LNHDA and SQIVND (reference sequence). The V and J ends lost 2 bases and 7 bases, in that order; junction bases with no gene match: 8. The CDR3 protein is CASSIHRGQGQPQHF. DNA for the CDR3: TGTGCCAGTAGTATACACAGGGGTCAGGGACAGCCCCAGCATTTT.

The J gene is TRBJ2-3, the V gene TRBV2, with 8 bases lining up with TRBD1. Unmatched junction bases numbered 11, after V lost 6 bases and J lost 6 bases. The CDR3 is 15 residues long. Per the germline V gene, CDR1 is SNHLY and CDR2 is FYNNEI. The CDR3 region has the DNA TGTGCCAGCAGCCTCCCGGCAGGGGGCCTGGATACGCAGTATTTT. Translation gives CASSLPAGGLDTQYF.

The V gene is TRBV29-1, the J gene TRBJ1-2, with D perhaps matching TRBD1 (5 bases). Germline loops: CDR1 SQVTM, CDR2 ANQGSEA. The CDR3 has 14 residues. V was shortened by 3 bases and J by 5 bases, with 16 bases between the two germline ends. The CDR3 reads CSVERLGTVYGYTF. The CDR3 region has the DNA TGCAGCGTTGAGCGCCTCGGGACTGTGTATGGCTACACCTTC.

The V gene is TRBV28, the J gene TRBJ2-5, with 7 nucleotides matching TRBD1. Germline V gene data show CDR1 as MDHEN and CDR2 as SYDVKM. The CDR3 totals 13 residues. Trimming removed 6 bases from V and 4 bases from J; junction bases left unmatched: 5. The CDR3 reads CASSRQGVETQYF. CDR3 DNA sequence: TGTGCCAGCAGCAGACAGGGCGTAGAGACCCAGTACTTC. Full variable domain (outside the CDR3, taken from reference TRBV28 and TRBJ2-5): DVKVTQSSRYLVKRTGEKVFLECVQDMDHENMFWYRQDPGLGLRLIYFSYDVKMKEKGDIPEGYSVSREKKERFSLILESASTNQTSMYLCASSRQGVETQYFGPGTRLLVL.

Comments on this clone: Other DNA sequences in this specimen translate into the identical CDR3. The rearrangement links TRBV5-1 to TRBJ2-1; 7 bases are shared with TRBD2. The CDR3 has 15 residues. The V gene's germline CDR1 is SGHRS and CDR2 YFSETQ. V dropped 4 bases and J dropped 0; count of bases not matched to a gene: 4. Here the CDR3 DNA reads TGCGCCAGCAGCCTAGCGGTCAGCTCCTACAATGAGCAGTTCTTC. This gives the protein CASSLAVSSYNEQFF.

This clone was picked up one time. V and J are TRBV15 and TRBJ2-7; TRBD1 matches 9 bases. J was trimmed by 3 bases and V by 1 base; bases with no gene match: 1. Germline values: CDR1 LNHNV, CDR2 YYDKDF (reference sequence). The CDR3 is 14 residues long. Written as DNA, the CDR3 is TGTGCCACCAGCAGAGGGGACAGGGTCTACGAGCAGTACTTC. This encodes CATSRGDRVYEQYF.

This rearrangement joins TRBV7-9 to TRBJ2-2; TRBD1 might be the D (6 bases). Germline V gene data show CDR1 as SEHNR and CDR2 as FQNEAQ (reference sequence). The V end lost 9 bases, the J end lost 1 base, and 12 bases lay between the germline ends. The CDR3 totals 14 residues. CDR3: CARTGTLNTGELFF. The DNA for the CDR3 is TGTGCCAGAACCGGGACATTGAACACCGGGGAGCTGTTTTTT.

The chain recombines TRBV4-3 with TRBJ2-2; the D is unclear. V was clipped by 2 bases and J by 1 base, with 5 bases between them. Germline CDR1 LGHNA, CDR2 YSLEER. This CDR3 contains 14 residues. In DNA form, the CDR3 reads TGCGCCAGCAGCCAATATAGGAACACCGGGGAGCTGTTTTTT. Translation: CASSQYRNTGELFF.

The chain joins TRBV4-1 to TRBJ2-7; TRBD2 is a possible D gene (6 bases). The CDR3 spans 15 residues. The ends were cut back, 2 bases at V and 12 bases at J, with 23 bases in the middle. Germline V gene lookup returns CDR1 MGHRA and CDR2 YSYEKL. The CDR3 reads CASSQIPDGGFEGYF. CDR3 DNA sequence: TGCGCCAGCAGCCAAATCCCTGACGGGGGTTTCGAGGGGTACTTC.

This clone has just one count. The CDR3 DNA is TGTGCCAGCAGCCCCGGACAGACATATGGCTACACCTTC. Amino acid sequence: CASSPGQTYGYTF. V usage is TRBV5-6 and J usage is TRBJ1-2; possible D gene TRBD1, 6 bases. Germline loops: CDR1 SGHDT, CDR2 YYEEEE. V was clipped by 4 bases and J by 5 bases, with 12 bases between them. The CDR3 sequence is 13 residues long.

This chain connects TRBV6-5 to TRBJ2-3; 8 nucleotides match TRBD2. The CDR3 is made up of 14 amino acids. V was pared by 6 bases and J by 2 bases, with 4 bases of the junction left unmatched. Per germline, CDR1 MNHEY and CDR2 SVGAGI. The CDR3 here is CASRRGVVTDTQYF. In DNA, the CDR3 is TGTGCCAGCAGGCGGGGGGTTGTCACAGATACGCAGTATTTT.

The genes are TRBV11-2 and TRBJ2-3; D is unclear. The germline V and J ends were trimmed by 2 bases and 4 bases, with 10 bases remaining between them. Looked up from germline, CDR1 is SGHAT and CDR2 is FQNNGV. The CDR3 runs 14 residues. The CDR3 nucleotides are TGTGCCAGCAGCTTAAATCCTCCCCCAGATACGCAGTATTTT. It specifies CASSLNPPPDTQYF.

The V and J genes are TRBV30 and TRBJ2-1; 9 nucleotides line up with TRBD2. The CDR3 consists of 15 residues. V dropped 2 bases and J dropped 0; count of bases not matched to a gene: 2. Germline loops: CDR1 GTSNPN, CDR2 SVGIG (reference sequence). CDR3 loop: CAWSRLAASYNEQFF. The CDR3 nucleotides are TGTGCCTGGAGTAGACTAGCGGCCTCCTACAATGAGCAGTTCTTC. Using reference TRBV30 and TRBJ2-1 for the parts outside the CDR3, the full variable domain is SQTIHQWPATLVQPVGSPLSLECTVEGTSNPNLYWYRQAAGRGLQLLFYSVGIGQISSEVPQNLSASRPQDRQFILSSKKLLLSDSGFYLCAWSRLAASYNEQFFGPGTRLTVL.

The chain combines TRBV30 with TRBJ1-2; 10 bases are shared with TRBD1. V dropped 0 bases and J dropped 7; count of bases not matched to a gene: 5. Germline lookup yields CDR1 GTSNPN and CDR2 SVGIG (reference sequence). CDR3 length equals 14 residues. CDR3 protein: CAWSVRDRGGGYTF. The CDR3, as DNA: TGTGCCTGGAGTGTACGGGACAGGGGTGGTGGCTACACCTTC.

The table lists this clone with a count of one. The chain couples TRBV13 to TRBJ2-3, with 10 bases fitting TRBD1. This CDR3 comprises 16 residues. V shed 5 bases, J shed 7 bases, and the junction held 12 bases outside the gene matches. Germline CDR1 reads PRHDT; CDR2 reads FYEKMQ (reference sequence). The CDR3 region is CASSHGTGVGVYTQYF. The CDR3, as DNA: TGTGCCAGCAGCCACGGGACAGGGGTTGGGGTGTATACGCAGTATTTT.

CDR3 DNA sequence: TGTGCCAGCAGCCAAAACAGGGACGAGCAGTACTTC. Translated, it gives CASSQNRDEQYF. The gene calls are TRBV4-2 and TRBJ2-7; possible D gene TRBD1, 6 bases. V was pared by 2 bases and J by 5 bases, with 7 bases between. The CDR3 contains 12 residues. CDR1 and CDR2 from the germline V gene are LGHNA and YNFKEQ.

J is TRBJ2-4 and V is TRBV19; TRBD2 matches 7 bases. Germline assignment: CDR1 LNHDA and CDR2 SQIVND (reference sequence). The CDR3 totals 17 residues. J was trimmed by 1 base and V by 2 bases; bases with no gene match: 8. The DNA for the CDR3 is TGTGCCAGTAGTATAACAGGCCCCGGGGGGGCCAAAAACATTCAGTACTTC. This gives the protein CASSITGPGGAKNIQYF.

For the CDR3, the DNA is TGTGCCAGCAGCCAAGAGGCCAGCGGGGGAACCTACGAGCAGTACTTC. Protein sequence: CASSQEASGGTYEQYF. The rearrangement uses TRBV4-2 and TRBJ2-7, with 8 bases fitting TRBD2. Germline-derived CDR1 and CDR2 are LGHNA and YNFKEQ. The junction had 6 bases not matched to a gene; V was cut back by 0 bases and J by 2 bases. CDR3 size: 16 residues.

This clone occurred once. J is TRBJ2-3 and V is TRBV13; 7 bases match TRBD1. The CDR3 length is 14 residues. V lost 5 bases and J lost 4; bases outside the gene matches: 6. The germline V gene has CDR1 PRHDT and CDR2 FYEKMQ (reference sequence). CDR3 sequence: CASSQRQGPDTQYF. The CDR3 region has the DNA TGTGCCAGCAGCCAAAGACAGGGTCCAGATACGCAGTATTTT. The full variable domain, rest sourced from reference TRBV13 and TRBJ2-3, is AAGVIQSPRHLIKEKRETATLKCYPIPRHDTVYWYQQGPGQDPQFLISFYEKMQSDKGSIPDRFSAQQFSDYHSELNMSSLELGDSALYFCASSQRQGPDTQYFGPGTRLTVL.

The V call is TRBV2, the J call TRBJ2-7; tentative D call: TRBD2 (6 bases). The V and J ends lost 2 bases and 3 bases respectively, with 17 bases between them. The V gene's germline CDR1 is SNHLY and CDR2 FYNNEI. The CDR3 loop spans 16 amino acids. CDR3 region: CASSEQRQRANYEQYF. CDR3 nucleotides: TGTGCCAGCAGTGAACAGCGGCAGCGGGCGAACTACGAGCAGTACTTC.